This T cell receptor (beta chain) derives from a study of blood T cells in healthy people across ages. About the study: When template switching was applied, about one barcoded beta molecule was captured per two T cells.

Alongside a J-beta primer mix, a sample-barcoded 5' primer served in a second PCR lasting about 7 to 11 cycles. TCRdb processed the 5' RACE reads anew with MiXCR; each CDR3 protein has one entry. Of 920,000 or so distinct CDR3 sequences listed, under 55% are singletons. Each individual donor underwent a draw of 8 to 10 milliliters of peripheral blood. V gave up 7 bases and J gave up 3 bases, with 13 bases separating them. This CDR3 has 13 residues. The germline gives CDR1 MNHEY, CDR2 SVGEGT. J is TRBJ2-7 and V is TRBV6-2 or TRBV6-3; TRBD1 might be the D (6 bases). The sequence came from a woman in her fifties or sixties in good health. The specimen was blood. The DNA for the CDR3 is TGTGCCAGCACGGCACAGGGTTTCTACGAGCAGTACTTC. It codes for CASTAQGFYEQYF.